Following are 5 T cell receptor beta chains from one sample sequenced in a study of T cell changes during pregnancy in multiple sclerosis. Profiled with immunoSEQ multiplex PCR; TCRdb holds only in-frame clones, not every one. The data show about 87,000 clones, with around 93% seen just once and around 1.4% held by the top ten. The sample was peripheral blood, taken in the third trimester of pregnancy. The receptors derive from a female donor in good health, enrolled as a control in a pregnancy study.

The chain is built from TRBV28 and TRBJ2-7; TRBD2 matches 10 bases. CDR3 length equals 14 residues. J lost 2 bases, V lost 5 bases, and 3 bases had no gene match. Germline CDR1 is MDHEN and CDR2 is SYDVKM. The CDR3 DNA reads TGTGCCAGCAGTAAAGCGGGAGGGACCTACGAGCAGTACTTC. Translated: CASSKAGGTYEQYF.

This rearrangement joins TRBV5-1 to TRBJ2-1; 10 nucleotides agree with TRBD2. This CDR3 is built from 16 residues. The J segment lost 3 bases and the V segment lost 4 bases, leaving 7 bases of the junction unmatched. CDR1 SGHRS and CDR2 YFSETQ come from the germline V gene. The CDR3 loop reads CASSRGLAENYNEQFF. DNA for the CDR3: TGCGCCAGCAGCAGAGGACTAGCGGAAAACTACAATGAGCAGTTCTTC.

J is TRBJ2-3 and V is TRBV5-1, with TRBD1 as a possible D gene (5 bases). Trimming took off 0 bases at V and 0 bases at J, with 11 bases between the two ends. The length of the CDR3 is 16 residues. CDR1 is SGHRS and CDR2 is YFSETQ in the germline V gene. The CDR3 bases are TGCGCCAGCAGCTTGGGGGGCAGCGCTAGCACAGATACGCAGTATTTT. Protein: CASSLGGSASTDTQYF. Filled out from reference TRBV5-1 and TRBJ2-3, the complete variable domain reads KAGVTQTPRYLIKTRGQQVTLSCSPISGHRSVSWYQQTPGQGLQFLFEYFSETQRNKGNFPGRFSGRQFSNSRSEMNVSTLELGDSALYLCASSLGGSASTDTQYFGPGTRLTVL.

V is TRBV19 and J is TRBJ2-3; D is unclear. V was cut by 6 bases and J by 2 bases, with 12 bases left in between. The CDR3 has 14 amino acids. In germline, CDR1 is LNHDA, CDR2 SQIVND (reference sequence). The CDR3 loop is CASRTLVDTDTQYF. For the CDR3, the DNA is TGTGCCAGTAGAACTCTAGTAGACACAGATACGCAGTATTTT.

The chain uses TRBV27 and TRBJ2-1; 8 positions match TRBD2. CDR1 is MNHEY, CDR2 SMNVEV, per germline (reference sequence). Unmatched junction bases numbered 7, after V lost 6 bases and J lost 0 bases. This CDR3 has 16 amino acids. The CDR3 DNA sequence: TGTGCCAGCAGATACGATCGGGAGGGCTCCTACAATGAGCAGTTCTTC. Amino acid sequence: CASRYDREGSYNEQFF.